This entry concerns a single T cell receptor beta chain. This record comes from a study of spatial heterogeneity in lung cancer. Whole-study context: Samples were obtained from around 73 donors, all untreated early-stage non-small cell lung cancer patients. Where they were available, follow-up PBMC samples were sequenced, at a median of around 2 years after resection.

The CDR3 has 17 residues. The germline gives CDR1 KGHDR, CDR2 SFDVKD. V shed 4 bases, J shed 4 bases, and the junction held 11 bases outside the gene matches. Time point meaning: blood at routine non-recurrence follow-up after resection. Every cDNA TCR molecule received its own unique molecular identifier. TCRdb reanalysed the 5' RACE reads using MiXCR and keeps one entry per CDR3 protein. This table has over 85,000 distinct CDR3 sequences, approximately 19% appearing once. The receptor was isolated from a male donor with early-stage non-small cell lung cancer. The chain recombines TRBV24-1 with TRBJ2-3; TRBD2 matches at 9 bases. Sequenced here: PBMCs, sampled at follow-up. CDR3 in DNA: TGTGCCACCAGTGAACCCTATAGCGGGAGCTCACCAGATACGCAGTATTTT. Translating gives CATSEPYSGSSPDTQYF.